What follows are 5 T cell receptor beta chains derived from one specimen sequenced in a study of T cell changes during pregnancy in multiple sclerosis. Method: immunoSEQ multiplex PCR; TCRdb's copy keeps in-frame clones and lacks some. Of fewer than 50,000 clones in the sample, approximately 90% were seen once. Sequencing was performed on CD4+ T cells from peripheral blood mononuclear cells, taken in the second trimester of pregnancy. These receptors were collected from a female donor in good health, enrolled as a control in a pregnancy study.

This rearrangement joins TRBV6-1 to TRBJ1-6; D is perhaps TRBD1 (6 bases). The V gene lost 4 bases and the J gene lost 0 bases, with 13 bases spanning the gap. CDR1 is MNHNS and CDR2 is SASEGT in the germline V gene. The CDR3 consists of 17 residues. The CDR3 DNA reads TGTGCCAGCAGTGCAGGGGATCGGAGCTCCTATAATTCACCCCTCCACTTT. It is translated as CASSAGDRSSYNSPLHF.

This sequence joins TRBV18 and TRBJ2-5; D gene ambiguous. This CDR3 contains 14 residues. The germline V gene has CDR1 KGHSH and CDR2 LQKENI. V dropped 2 bases and J dropped 0 bases, with 7 bases sitting between them. CDR3 in DNA: TGTGCCAGCTCACCATGGTCTAACCAAGAGACCCAGTACTTC. This sequence encodes CASSPWSNQETQYF.

The rearrangement links TRBV9 to TRBJ2-5; TRBD1 matches at 8 bases. Looked up from germline, CDR1 is SGDLS and CDR2 is YYNGEE. The CDR3 loop spans 16 amino acids. With V trimmed by 0 bases and J by 3 bases, 7 bases remained unmatched. For the CDR3, the DNA is TGTGCCAGCAGCGTAGGGAGGACAGGGAGAGAAGAGACCCAGTACTTC. Amino acid sequence: CASSVGRTGREETQYF. Full variable domain (missing parts from reference TRBV9 and TRBJ2-5): DSGVTQTPKHLITATGQRVTLRCSPRSGDLSVYWYQQSLDQGLQFLIQYYNGEERAKGNILERFSAQQFPDLHSELNLSSLELGDSALYFCASSVGRTGREETQYFGPGTRLLVL.

The chain couples TRBV6-5 to TRBJ2-1; 11 bases map to TRBD2. This CDR3 contains 14 residues. Trimming at V came to 6 bases and at J to 10 bases, leaving 8 bases not matched to a gene. Germline V gene lookup returns CDR1 MNHEY and CDR2 SVGAGI. The CDR3 coding sequence is TGTGCCAGCAGAAAACTAGCGGGGGTTTGGGAGCAGTTCTTC. Translated, it gives CASRKLAGVWEQFF.

This clone is a singleton in its sample. The chain couples TRBV4-1 to TRBJ1-2, with 8 bases fitting TRBD1. Germline loops: CDR1 MGHRA, CDR2 YSYEKL. The CDR3 totals 16 residues. With 1 base clipped from V and 3 bases from J, the junction kept 7 bases outside the gene matches. CDR3 DNA: TGCGCCAGCAGCCAAGCGGCAGGGGGCGCGCACTATGGCTACACCTTC. Residues: CASSQAAGGAHYGYTF.